This T cell receptor beta chain was sequenced for a study of blood T cell repertoires in COVID-19. Study as a whole: PBMCs, B-cell-depleted T cells, or T cells were the source of the cDNA or gDNA that made up the material.

Trimming removed 4 bases at V and 6 bases at J, with 12 bases between. The CDR3 runs 12 residues. CDR1 and CDR2 (germline): GTSNPN, SVGIG (reference sequence). Patients of the Seattle cohort, enrolled during active infection, were followed longitudinally. Assay used: immunoSEQ multiplex PCR; TCRdb lists only in-frame clones, some missing. Of 350,000 or so clones in the sample, roughly 87% are singletons; the top ten hold around 4%. This TCR was sampled from a woman between 55 and 75 years old with COVID-19, enrolled during active disease. Sequenced sample: peripheral blood. The V gene is TRBV30, the J gene TRBJ1-2; TRBD1 might be the D (6 bases). This CDR3 reads CAWTASGDGYTF. The CDR3 region has the DNA TGTGCCTGGACAGCCTCAGGGGATGGCTACACCTTC.